Reported below is one T cell receptor (beta chain). The data are from a study of blood T cell repertoires in COVID-19. Study in general: The samples span acute and convalescent COVID-19 from the United States, Italy and Spain. Sources were T cells, B-cell-depleted T cells, or PBMCs; the material itself was cDNA or gDNA.

Authors' methods: Cell counts per sample came from amplifying reference gene primers. Data came from immunoSEQ multiplex PCR; TCRdb stores just in-frame clones and leaves some out. That table furnishes V, J and clone size, whereas the DNA furnished D and trimming. The sample shows fewer than 300,000 clones, roughly 88% of them seen only once. The CDR3 is made up of 13 amino acids. After removal of 0 bases from V and 5 bases from J, the junction contained 1 base not matched to a gene. Germline values: CDR1 SGHRS, CDR2 YFSETQ. The chain links TRBV5-1 to TRBJ2-5; 7 bases match TRBD2. This TCR came from a woman in her twenties or thirties with acute or convalescent COVID-19. Sample: peripheral blood. CDR3 region: CASSLGTRETQYF. CDR3 in DNA: TGCGCCAGCAGCTTGGGGACTAGGGAGACCCAGTACTTC.